Following are 27 T cell receptor beta chains from one sample sequenced in a study of blood T cell repertoires in COVID-19. Profiling relied on immunoSEQ multiplex PCR, and the TCRdb table lists in-frame clones only, not all of them. The top ten hold around 2% of the sample, which has some 270,000 clones, 89% seen once. The sequenced material came from peripheral blood. These receptors were taken from a man over 45 with acute or convalescent COVID-19.

The V gene is TRBV7-3, the J gene TRBJ2-1, with 9 bases identical to TRBD2. The CDR3 consists of 16 residues. V lost 0 bases, J lost 3 bases, and 3 bases stayed unmatched. Germline lookup yields CDR1 SGHTA and CDR2 FQGTGA. The CDR3 sequence: CASSLTSGGNYNEQFF. CDR3 nucleotides: TGTGCCAGCAGCTTAACTAGCGGGGGCAACTACAATGAGCAGTTCTTC.

The chain couples TRBV18 to TRBJ2-5, with D perhaps matching TRBD2 (5 bases). V gave up 6 bases and J gave up 2 bases, with 16 bases separating them. The CDR3 runs to 15 residues. Germline V CDR1 and CDR2: KGHSH, LQKENI. CDR3 region: CASSPSRGSQETQYF. CDR3 bases: TGTGCCAGCTCCCCCTCAAGAGGGAGTCAAGAGACCCAGTACTTC.

The rearrangement joins TRBV7-9 to TRBJ1-5; the D gene is possibly TRBD1 (6 bases). Deletions cut 8 bases from V and 3 bases from J, with 11 bases between. The V gene's germline CDR1 is SEHNR and CDR2 FQNEAQ (reference sequence). This CDR3 contains 13 residues. In nucleotides, the CDR3 is TGTGCCAGCGGGGGCTCGGACAATCAGCCCCAGCATTTT. This translates into CASGGSDNQPQHF.

This sequence joins TRBV7-9 and TRBJ1-3, with a possible D match to TRBD1 (5 bases). CDR1 is SEHNR and CDR2 is FQNEAQ in the germline V gene (reference sequence). Trimming stripped 4 bases from V and 2 bases from J, with 12 bases between. This CDR3 region has 15 residues. The CDR3 DNA reads TGTGCCAGCAGCTCCCGACAGAGTACTGGAAACACCATATATTTT. Translated: CASSSRQSTGNTIYF.

This clone was found once. The V and J genes are TRBV5-1 and TRBJ2-1; 9 bases map to TRBD1. The ends lost 0 bases at V and 7 bases at J; junction bases unmatched: 2. This CDR3 spans 14 amino acids. From germline, CDR1 is SGHRS and CDR2 YFSETQ. The CDR3 sequence: CASSLGDRANEQFF. In DNA, the CDR3 is TGCGCCAGCAGCTTGGGGGACAGGGCAAATGAGCAGTTCTTC.

The chain couples TRBV5-1 to TRBJ2-7; perhaps TRBD1 as D (6 bases). The V gene's germline CDR1 is SGHRS and CDR2 YFSETQ. V lost 0 bases to trimming and J lost 0 bases, with 10 bases between them. The CDR3 is 15 amino acids. The CDR3 loop reads CASSLVSGASYEQYF. The DNA of the CDR3 is TGCGCCAGCAGCTTGGTGTCAGGGGCCTCCTACGAGCAGTACTTC.

The chain joins TRBV10-3 to TRBJ1-5, with TRBD1 as a possible D gene (5 bases). Looked up from germline, CDR1 is ENHRY and CDR2 is SYGVKD. CDR3 length: 15 residues. V lost 2 bases to trimming and J lost 4 bases, with 12 bases between them. The DNA of the CDR3 is TGTGCCATCAGTGAGGGAACAGGCTATAATCAGCCCCAGCATTTT. Translated, it gives CAISEGTGYNQPQHF.

The V gene is TRBV5-4, the J gene TRBJ2-7, with 9 nucleotides matching TRBD1. Germline CDR1 and CDR2: SGHNT and YYREEE (reference sequence). The CDR3 runs 13 residues. J was trimmed by 10 bases and V by 5 bases; bases with no gene match: 10. DNA of the CDR3: TGTGCCAGCAGAACACAACAGGGGGCGGAACAGTACTTC. The encoded protein is CASRTQQGAEQYF.

The chain links TRBV6-2 or TRBV6-3 to TRBJ2-1, with TRBD1 matching over 7 bases. Germline V gene data show CDR1 as MNHEY and CDR2 as SVGEGT. The CDR3 sequence is 16 residues long. The J segment lost 0 bases and the V segment lost 2 bases, leaving 4 bases of the junction unmatched. CDR3 sequence (DNA): TGTGCCAGCAGTTACGGACAGGCTAGCTCCTACAATGAGCAGTTCTTC. It specifies CASSYGQASSYNEQFF.

The chain recombines TRBV7-8 with TRBJ1-2; 9 bases are shared with TRBD1. Germline loops: CDR1 SGHVS, CDR2 FQNEAQ. The ends lost 1 base at V and 7 bases at J; junction bases unmatched: 4. The CDR3 is 14 amino acids. This CDR3 is CASSLVDRGGGYTF. CDR3 DNA: TGTGCCAGCAGCTTAGTGGACAGGGGAGGTGGCTACACCTTC.

In the case of this clone: Other DNA sequences in the sample encode the same CDR3. V is TRBV7-3 and J is TRBJ2-1; 7 nucleotides line up with TRBD2. Germline values: CDR1 SGHTA, CDR2 FQGTGA. This CDR3 comprises 13 residues. The V segment lost 5 bases and the J segment 4 bases; nucleotides outside the gene matches: 2. Written as DNA, the CDR3 is TGTGCCAGCAGCCCGCGGGGGTACAATGAGCAGTTCTTC. Amino acids: CASSPRGYNEQFF.

The chain couples TRBV3-1 (or the pseudogene TRBV3-2) to TRBJ2-6; maybe TRBD1 (6 bases). Germline V gives CDR1 LGHDT, CDR2 YNNKEL (reference sequence). Trimming took 0 bases from V and 0 from J, leaving 9 bases between them. The CDR3 loop spans 17 amino acids. Written as DNA, the CDR3 is TGTGCCAGCAGCCAAGAGGGGGCGAGCTCTGGGGCCAACGTCCTGACTTTC. Translated, it gives CASSQEGASSGANVLTF.

This sequence joins TRBV2 and TRBJ1-2, with D tentatively TRBD1 (5 bases). The CDR3 runs to 12 residues. Trimming stripped 11 bases from V and 3 bases from J, with 13 bases between. Germline CDR1 SNHLY, CDR2 FYNNEI. The DNA of the CDR3 is TGTGCCGGAAACCAGGGTCACTATGGCTACACCTTC. Protein product: CAGNQGHYGYTF.

J is TRBJ1-1 and V is TRBV28, with 7 bases lining up with TRBD1. Germline assignment: CDR1 MDHEN and CDR2 SYDVKM. The CDR3 contains 13 residues. The ends lost 6 bases at V and 1 base at J; junction bases unmatched: 2. DNA for the CDR3: TGTGCCAGCAGGCGACAGGGGAACACTGAAGCTTTCTTT. Encoded protein: CASRRQGNTEAFF.

The chain combines TRBV2 with TRBJ2-1, with D tentatively TRBD2 (7 bases). V lost 2 bases and J lost 0, with 20 bases in between. The germline CDR1 and CDR2 sequences are SNHLY and FYNNEI. The CDR3 runs 19 residues. The CDR3 bases are TGTGCCAGCAGTGAATTCTTTGCGGGGGCCCTAAGCTCCTACAATGAGCAGTTCTTC. Translating it yields CASSEFFAGALSSYNEQFF.

V gene TRBV27 combines with J gene TRBJ1-6; the D gene is possibly TRBD1 (5 bases). Trimming removed 6 bases at V and 10 bases at J, with 22 bases between. This CDR3 is built from 16 residues. Germline-derived CDR1 and CDR2 are MNHEY and SMNVEV (reference sequence). CDR3 protein: CASRSLGNYKGSPLHF. The CDR3 bases are TGTGCCAGCAGGTCCCTCGGCAATTACAAGGGGTCACCCCTCCACTTT.

Here the CDR3 reads CASSAWTGASTDTQYF. CDR3 in DNA: TGTGCCAGCAGTGCCTGGACAGGGGCTAGCACAGATACGCAGTATTTT. The rearrangement uses TRBV25-1 and TRBJ2-3; 9 nucleotides align to TRBD1. V gave up 4 bases and J gave up 0 bases; unmatched junction bases: 5. This CDR3 contains 16 residues. CDR1 and CDR2 (germline): MGHDK, SYGVNS.

The chain has TRBV11-2 and TRBJ2-7; D is perhaps TRBD1 (5 bases). The CDR3 has 14 residues. Germline CDR1 and CDR2: SGHAT and FQNNGV. V lost 5 bases and J lost 0, with 11 bases in between. CDR3 nucleotide sequence: TGTGCCAGCAGCCCAGTGACAGTCTCCTACGAGCAGTACTTC. Protein: CASSPVTVSYEQYF.

This chain joins TRBV10-1 and TRBJ2-7; 8 bases are a match to TRBD2. J gave up 1 base and V 3 bases, and 8 bases lay outside the gene matches. Germline V gene sequence: CDR1 WNHNN, CDR2 SYGVQD (reference sequence). CDR3 length: 16 amino acids. The CDR3 protein is CASSDAPGLGSYEQYF. CDR3 bases: TGCGCCAGCAGTGATGCCCCGGGACTAGGGTCCTACGAGCAGTACTTC.

The chain carries TRBV9 and TRBJ2-2; D is possibly TRBD2 (7 bases). Germline V gene lookup returns CDR1 SGDLS and CDR2 YYNGEE. The CDR3 runs 15 residues. V was clipped by 5 bases and J by 5 bases, with 16 bases between them. CDR3 bases: TGTGCCAGCAGACCTAGGGGGGGCGGTACCGGGGAGCTGTTTTTT. Encoded protein: CASRPRGGGTGELFF.

The V gene is TRBV10-3, the J gene TRBJ1-1; TRBD1 is a possible D gene (5 bases). CDR1 is ENHRY and CDR2 is SYGVKD in the germline V gene. Trimming left V 0 bases short and J 5 bases short, with 16 bases between. The CDR3 totals 16 residues. CDR3 residues: CAISESLSGRRTEAFF. DNA of the CDR3: TGTGCCATCAGTGAGTCTTTATCAGGGCGTCGAACTGAAGCTTTCTTT.

The J gene is TRBJ2-3, the V gene TRBV5-8; D unclear. CDR3 length equals 12 residues. Germline V gene lookup returns CDR1 SGHTS and CDR2 YDEGEE. The ends were cut back, 0 bases at V and 6 bases at J, with 5 bases in the middle. In DNA, the CDR3 is TGTGCCAGCAGCTTGGCCAGGGATACGCAGTATTTT. This gives the protein CASSLARDTQYF.

The chain carries TRBV12-2 and TRBJ1-6; TRBD1, the D gene given by the table, was not confirmed from the DNA. TRBV12-2 is described as a pseudogene. The CDR3 spans 14 residues. The CDR3 region has the DNA TGTGCAAGTCGCCTCCCAGGGGACGATTCACCCCTCCACTTT. This codes for CASRLPGDDSPLHF.

The chain couples TRBV27 to TRBJ1-4, with D maybe TRBD1 (5 bases). The length of the CDR3 is 15 residues. CDR1 is MNHEY and CDR2 is SMNVEV in the germline V gene (reference sequence). V shed 4 bases and J shed 8 bases, with 17 bases lying between them. CDR3 nucleotides: TGTGCCAGCAGTTATAGCCCCCCCAGGGAAGAAAAACTGTTTTTT. Its protein is CASSYSPPREEKLFF.

This chain links TRBV6-5 with TRBJ2-1, with 11 nucleotides matching TRBD2. V dropped 7 bases and J dropped 7; count of bases not matched to a gene: 3. CDR1 is MNHEY and CDR2 is SVGAGI in the germline V gene. The CDR3 contains 13 residues. As DNA, the CDR3 is TGTGCCAGCAAGGCTAGCGGGGGGAATGAGCAGTTCTTC. Protein sequence: CASKASGGNEQFF.

The rearrangement links TRBV5-1 to TRBJ2-2; a weak D match, TRBD2 (7 bases). The CDR3 covers 17 residues. Germline V gives CDR1 SGHRS, CDR2 YFSETQ. V lost 3 bases and J 1 base, leaving 16 bases between the germline ends. CDR3 DNA: TGCGCCAGCAGCTGGGGGGGCAGGGCCCTGAACACCGGGGAGCTGTTTTTT. Encoded protein: CASSWGGRALNTGELFF.

This chain links TRBV6-1 with TRBJ1-5; possibly TRBD1 for D (5 bases). The V end was cut by 3 bases, the J end by 7 bases, with 10 bases between. Germline V gene data show CDR1 as MNHNS and CDR2 as SASEGT. This CDR3 is built from 13 residues. This CDR3 is CASSERGTQPQHF. Here the CDR3 DNA reads TGTGCCAGCAGTGAGCGGGGGACCCAGCCCCAGCATTTT.